Listed below are T cell receptor beta chains from one sample, sequenced in a study of cytotoxic CD8 clonotypes in ibrutinib-treated CLL. Clones were read by immunoSEQ multiplex PCR, and TCRdb kept only the in-frame ones, dropping some. The repertoire consists of 300,000 or so clones, with roughly 67% occurring once and the leading ten covering around 6.6%. Sequencing used PBMCs, obtained after 36 months of ibrutinib treatment. These receptor sequences come from a human donor with chronic lymphocytic leukemia. Each CDR3 is given with its conserved first and last residue. Fields, in order: J gene, clone size, D gene, V gene, CDR3 DNA, CDR3 protein. A D gene is named only where the DNA matches it firmly. Rows give clone size only sometimes, using once, few, many, or a class for an expanded clone.

>TRBJ1-2|NA|TRBD1|TRBV4-1
TGCGCCAGCAGCCCGGACAGGGGGCACTATGGCTACACCTTC
CASSPDRGHYGYTF
>TRBJ1-1|NA|NA|TRBV29-1
TGCAGCGCGGGGAGAAGAAACACTGAAGCTTTCTTT
CSAGRRNTEAFF
>TRBJ1-2|few|NA|TRBV5-4
TGTGCCAGCTGGGATAGCTATGGCTACACCTTC
CASWDSYGYTF
>TRBJ1-4|few|NA|TRBV5-4
TGTGCCAGCAGGGCGGGGACTAATGAAAAACTGTTTTTT
CASRAGTNEKLFF
>TRBJ2-5|few|NA|TRBV27
TGTGCCAGCAGCACGGGAAGGGTAGAGACCCAGTACTTC
CASSTGRVETQYF
>TRBJ1-5|NA|NA|TRBV27
TGTGCCAGCAGTCCCCTTACAGGGATCAATCAGCCCCAGCATTTT
CASSPLTGINQPQHF
>TRBJ2-5|NA|NA|TRBV9
TGTGCCAGCAGCGTAGATCTGAGGGAGACCCAGTACTTC
CASSVDLRETQYF
>TRBJ2-7|NA|NA|TRBV28
TGTGCCAGCAGTTTGGCTAGCAACTACGAGCAGTACTTC
CASSLASNYEQYF
>TRBJ1-6|few|NA|TRBV7-2
TGTGCCAGCAGCTTACTCGGGCTCTCACCCCTCCACTTT
CASSLLGLSPLHF
>TRBJ2-7|NA|NA|TRBV4-1
TGCGCCAGCAGCCAAGATATAGGGGGGTACGAGCAGTACTTC
CASSQDIGGYEQYF
>TRBJ2-5|NA|NA|TRBV11-2
TGTGCCAGCAGCCCGACGGGGGTAGGGCAAGAGACCCAGTACTTC
CASSPTGVGQETQYF
>TRBJ1-5|NA|NA|TRBV7-6
TGTGCCAGCAGCTTAGTGCCGGGACGCAATCAGCCCCAGCATTTT
CASSLVPGRNQPQHF
>TRBJ2-3|NA|TRBD2|TRBV28
TGTGCCAGCAGCTTAATAGCGGGAGGTTTGGGTGATACGCAGTATTTT
CASSLIAGGLGDTQYF
>TRBJ1-2|NA|NA|TRBV5-6
TGTGCCAGCAGCCTGAGCCGGGTTGGCTACACCTTC
CASSLSRVGYTF
>TRBJ1-1|NA|TRBD1|TRBV19
TGTGCCAGTAGTTTAACAGGGGACACTGAAGCTTTCTTT
CASSLTGDTEAFF
>TRBJ2-7|NA|NA|TRBV19
TGTGCCAGTAGTATAAGTTGGGGGGACGAGCAGTACTTC
CASSISWGDEQYF
>TRBJ2-7|few|NA|TRBV7-6
TGTGCCAGCAGCTTTTCTTGGGGAGACGAGCAGTACTTC
CASSFSWGDEQYF
>TRBJ2-7|few|NA|TRBV19
TGTGCCAGTAGTATAATCGCCGGACCCTACGAGCAGTACTTC
CASSIIAGPYEQYF
>TRBJ2-7|few|NA|TRBV5-1
TGCGCCAGCAGCTTCAAGCAGTTCAACGAGCAGTACTTC
CASSFKQFNEQYF
>TRBJ2-6|NA|NA|TRBV18
TGTGCCAGCTCACCACCTAAGATCTCTGGGGCCAACGTCCTGACTTTC
CASSPPKISGANVLTF
>TRBJ2-3|NA|TRBD2|TRBV9
TGTGCCAGCAGCGGTAAAGCGGGGGGGTACACAGATACGCAGTATTTT
CASSGKAGGYTDTQYF
>TRBJ2-7|NA|TRBD2|TRBV5-6
TGTGCCAGCTCGCTGGCGGGAGTATTGTACGAGCAGTACTTC
CASSLAGVLYEQYF
>TRBJ2-3|NA|TRBD2|TRBV28
TGTGCCAGCAGTCTTGAGTTGGGACTAGCGGGACCCTGGAGCACAGATACGCAGTATTTT
CASSLELGLAGPWSTDTQYF
>TRBJ2-1|NA|NA|TRBV16
TGTGCCAGCAAGGTGTTAAGGGGCTACAATGAGCAGTTCTTC
CASKVLRGYNEQFF
>TRBJ2-1|few|NA|TRBV7-3
TGTGCCAGCAGCTTAGGAGGGGGAGGCTCCTACAATGAGCAGTTCTTC
CASSLGGGGSYNEQFF
>TRBJ2-7|NA|NA|TRBV28
TGTGCCAGCGGCTGGGGGCGCTACGAGCAGTACTTC
CASGWGRYEQYF
>TRBJ1-2|NA|TRBD1|TRBV7-9
TGTGCCAGCAGCCGACAGGGTTATAGTGGCTACACCTTC
CASSRQGYSGYTF
>TRBJ2-7|NA|TRBD2|TRBV4-1
TGCGCCAGCAGCCAAGAGGGAGGGAACTACGAGCAGTACTTC
CASSQEGGNYEQYF
>TRBJ2-3|few|TRBD2|TRBV5-1
TGCGCCAGCAGCTTGGAAGCGGGGGCGAACACAGATACGCAGTATTTT
CASSLEAGANTDTQYF
>TRBJ1-6|few|NA|TRBV15
TGTGCCACCAGCAGCCGCCGTGCTTCACCCCTCCACTTT
CATSSRRASPLHF
>TRBJ2-7|NA|NA|TRBV4-1
TGCGCCAGCAGCCTAGACCAGGGGACCTACGAGCAGTACTTC
CASSLDQGTYEQYF
>TRBJ2-3|NA|TRBD2|TRBV18
TGTGCCAGCTCACCTATGCCGATACTAGCGGGCCTCACAGATACGCAGTATTTT
CASSPMPILAGLTDTQYF
>TRBJ2-2|NA|NA|TRBV5-1
TGCGCCAGCAGCATTTCTGGGTTGAACACCGGGGAGCTGTTTTTT
CASSISGLNTGELFF
>TRBJ1-5|NA|NA|TRBV2
TGTGCCAGCAGTCTACCAGGGTCAGATCAGCCCCAGCATTTT
CASSLPGSDQPQHF
>TRBJ2-4|NA|TRBD2|TRBV7-2
TGTGCCAGCAGCGTAGCCTCCGGGACTAGCGGAAACATTCAGTACTTC
CASSVASGTSGNIQYF
>TRBJ1-2|NA|NA|TRBV2
TGTGCCAGCAGTGATTTATCAGGGCCGGATGGCTACACCTTC
CASSDLSGPDGYTF
>TRBJ1-3|NA|NA|TRBV10-1
TGCGCCAGCAGTGATATTATGGAGGGACCTGGAAACACCATATATTTT
CASSDIMEGPGNTIYF
>TRBJ2-3|NA|NA|TRBV11-2
TGTGCCAGCAGCTTATTGTACGGGGGCAGCTCCACAGATACGCAGTATTTT
CASSLLYGGSSTDTQYF
>TRBJ1-1|NA|TRBD1|TRBV5-1
TGCGCCAGCAGCATGACAGGGCGGGGGAACACTGAAGCTTTCTTT
CASSMTGRGNTEAFF
>TRBJ2-7|NA|NA|TRBV10-3
TGTGCCATCAGTGAAAGGACAGACTCCTACGAGCAGTACTTC
CAISERTDSYEQYF
>TRBJ2-4|NA|TRBD1|TRBV5-1
TGCGCCAGCAGCACTCACGGGACAGGGGTCGACATTCAGTACTTC
CASSTHGTGVDIQYF
>TRBJ1-2|NA|NA|TRBV5-4
TGTGCCAGCAGCTTGTGGCCAGGGATTATGTATGGCTACACCTTC
CASSLWPGIMYGYTF
>TRBJ1-6|NA|NA|TRBV18
TGTGCCAGCTCACAACTAGAAAGGAATTCACCCCTCCACTTT
CASSQLERNSPLHF
>TRBJ2-7|once|NA|TRBV11-2
TGTGCCAGCAGCTTAGGGGGGTCCTCCTACGAGCAGTACTTC
CASSLGGSSYEQYF
>TRBJ2-3|NA|TRBD2|TRBV9
TGTGCCAGCAGCGCTCCGGGACGAAGCGGATATAGCGGGAACACAGATACGCAGTATTTT
CASSAPGRSGYSGNTDTQYF
>TRBJ2-5|few|NA|TRBV10-3
TGTGCCATCACAGCGGGCCTCCAAGAGACCCAGTACTTC
CAITAGLQETQYF
>TRBJ1-1|NA|TRBD1|TRBV28
TGTGCCAGCAGAGATTCAGGGGGCGCGAACACTGAAGCTTTCTTT
CASRDSGGANTEAFF
>TRBJ2-3|NA|TRBD2|TRBV7-8
TGTGCCAGCAGCTTAGGAAGGACTAGCGGGGGCTCCCGGGATACGCAGTATTTT
CASSLGRTSGGSRDTQYF
>TRBJ1-4|few|NA|TRBV18
TGTGCCAGCTCAGGCAGACAGGACCTAGACCTGTTTTTT
CASSGRQDLDLFF
>TRBJ2-3|NA|NA|TRBV11-2
TGTGCCAGCAGCCCTCCGGTCGCTCGGACAGATACGCAGTATTTT
CASSPPVARTDTQYF